The 23 T cell receptor beta chains below were found in one sample sequenced in a study of cytomegalovirus exposure and HLA in healthy donors. PCR primers comprised 60 Vbeta and 13 Jbeta primers. The repertoire was sequenced with immunoSEQ multiplex PCR; TCRdb's copy has only in-frame clones and lacks some. The sample holds 190,000 or so clones, around 86% seen once. Sequences were obtained from PBMCs. The receptors were gathered from a woman between 50 and 59 years old in good health and CMV-seropositive.

This clone has only one observation. The chain employs TRBV28 and TRBJ2-2; tentatively, D is TRBD1 (6 bases). This CDR3 has 13 amino acids. Germline loops: CDR1 MDHEN, CDR2 SYDVKM. V lost 7 bases and J lost 7, with 13 bases in between. CDR3 DNA sequence: TGTGCCAGCACGACAGGCCTTCGCGGGGAGCTGTTTTTT. Its protein product is CASTTGLRGELFF.

This sequence joins TRBV28 and TRBJ1-1, with 9 bases fitting TRBD1. V lost 3 bases to trimming and J lost 0 bases; unmatched junction nucleotides: 5. The CDR3 is made up of 16 amino acids. The germline V gene has CDR1 MDHEN and CDR2 SYDVKM. This CDR3 is CASSFFTGGVNTEAFF. CDR3 coding DNA: TGTGCCAGCAGTTTCTTTACAGGGGGCGTGAACACTGAAGCTTTCTTT. Supplemented by reference TRBV28 and TRBJ1-1, the full variable domain reads DVKVTQSSRYLVKRTGEKVFLECVQDMDHENMFWYRQDPGLGLRLIYFSYDVKMKEKGDIPEGYSVSREKKERFSLILESASTNQTSMYLCASSFFTGGVNTEAFFGQGTRLTVV.

The chain joins TRBV6-1 to TRBJ1-3; weak D call: TRBD1 (6 bases). V lost 0 bases and J lost 6, with 15 bases in between. The length of the CDR3 is 16 residues. Germline V CDR1 and CDR2: MNHNS, SASEGT. The CDR3 bases are TGTGCCAGCAGTGAAGCGCCACAGCCAGGGGTAAACACCATATATTTT. Protein product: CASSEAPQPGVNTIYF.

The chain employs TRBV6-5 and TRBJ1-3, with D perhaps TRBD1 (6 bases). V gave up 4 bases and J gave up 4 bases, with 11 bases separating them. The CDR3 consists of 14 residues. The V gene's germline CDR1 is MNHEY and CDR2 SVGAGI. CDR3 DNA sequence: TGTGCCAGCAGTTTGGGCAGGGGCGGAAACACCATATATTTT. Translated: CASSLGRGGNTIYF.

V gene TRBV10-2 combines with J gene TRBJ2-3; D not certain. The V end lost 8 bases, the J end lost 2 bases, and 2 bases lay between the germline ends. The CDR3 has 10 amino acids. CDR1 and CDR2 (germline): WSHSY, SAAADI. The CDR3 spells CASLTDTQYF. The DNA for the CDR3 is TGCGCCAGCCTCACAGATACGCAGTATTTT.

V usage is TRBV29-1 and J usage is TRBJ2-7, with a possible D match to TRBD2 (6 bases). CDR3 length: 14 amino acids. V was trimmed by 4 bases and J by 0 bases, leaving 13 bases between them. The germline V gene has CDR1 SQVTM and CDR2 ANQGSEA. In nucleotides, the CDR3 is TGCAGCGTTGGGTCTAGCGCCCACTCCTACGAGCAGTACTTC. It specifies CSVGSSAHSYEQYF.

The CDR3 nucleotides read TGTGCCAGCAGTACAGGGAATTCACCCCTCCACTTT. This gives the protein CASSTGNSPLHF. The chain employs TRBV2 and TRBJ1-6; D may be TRBD1 (6 bases). Germline values: CDR1 SNHLY, CDR2 FYNNEI. V gave up 5 bases and J gave up 7 bases, with 6 bases separating them. This CDR3 has 12 residues.

V usage is TRBV19 and J usage is TRBJ1-5, with 7 nucleotides matching TRBD1. The germline V gene encodes CDR1 LNHDA and CDR2 SQIVND (reference sequence). Trimming at V came to 9 bases and at J to 4 bases, leaving 6 bases not matched to a gene. This CDR3 contains 13 residues. The CDR3 nucleotides read TGTGCCAGCGGGACAGCGCCTAATCAGCCCCAGCATTTT. Translated, it gives CASGTAPNQPQHF.

This clone was seen more than once but under ten times. This chain links TRBV7-9 with TRBJ1-5; 7 bases agree with TRBD1. Germline V gene data show CDR1 as SEHNR and CDR2 as FQNEAQ (reference sequence). V lost 5 bases to trimming and J lost 3 bases; unmatched junction nucleotides: 7. The CDR3 consists of 15 residues. For the CDR3, the DNA is TGTGCCAGCAGCGAGGGACAGTCCTCCAATCAGCCCCAGCATTTT. The encoded protein is CASSEGQSSNQPQHF.

This rearrangement joins TRBV4-1 to TRBJ1-3; D is possibly TRBD1 (5 bases). V lost 0 bases and J lost 0, with 6 bases in between. The CDR3 totals 15 residues. Germline V lookup: CDR1 MGHRA, CDR2 YSYEKL. CDR3 amino acids: CASSQDRGSGNTIYF. CDR3 sequence (DNA): TGCGCCAGCAGCCAAGATAGGGGCTCTGGAAACACCATATATTTT.

J is TRBJ1-1 and V is TRBV9; D is undetermined. CDR3 length: 13 residues. Per the germline V gene, CDR1 is SGDLS and CDR2 is YYNGEE. Trimming stripped 4 bases from V and 5 bases from J, with 12 bases between. CDR3 residues: CASSRVAVTEAFF. CDR3 sequence (DNA): TGTGCCAGCAGCCGAGTGGCGGTAACTGAAGCTTTCTTT.

V gene TRBV5-6 combines with J gene TRBJ2-7; TRBD1 is a possible D gene (6 bases). CDR3 size: 15 residues. With 4 bases removed from V and 3 bases from J, the gap between germline ends came to 17 bases. Per the germline V gene, CDR1 is SGHDT and CDR2 is YYEEEE. In DNA form, the CDR3 reads TGTGCCAGCAGCCCCGGGCAGGGGCAACTCTACGAGCAGTACTTC. Translation gives CASSPGQGQLYEQYF.

This clone was observed a single time. The chain employs TRBV4-1 and TRBJ1-5, with 7 nucleotides matching TRBD1. CDR1 and CDR2 (germline): MGHRA, YSYEKL. The CDR3 has 17 amino acids. V lost 0 bases to trimming and J lost 4 bases; unmatched junction nucleotides: 9. The CDR3: CASSQDKGAQGNQPQHF. DNA for the CDR3: TGCGCCAGCAGCCAAGATAAGGGGGCCCAGGGGAATCAGCCCCAGCATTTT.

This clone appeared once. V is TRBV5-4 and J is TRBJ1-4; no firm D call. V was shortened by 4 bases and J by 8 bases, with 12 bases between the two germline ends. The CDR3 extends over 13 amino acids. CDR1 is SGHNT and CDR2 is YYREEE in the germline V gene (reference sequence). CDR3 sequence reads: CASSPSRGEKLFF. The DNA for the CDR3 is TGTGCCAGCAGCCCCAGTCGGGGAGAAAAACTGTTTTTT.

The chain links TRBV19 to TRBJ2-4; 10 positions agree with TRBD1. Germline V lookup: CDR1 LNHDA, CDR2 SQIVND (reference sequence). The CDR3 runs to 14 residues. Trimming took 5 bases from V and 5 from J; bases not matched to a gene: 3. CDR3 loop: CASSAGTGENIQYF. CDR3 DNA: TGTGCCAGTAGTGCCGGGACAGGGGAAAACATTCAGTACTTC.

The V call is TRBV15, the J call TRBJ2-1; 7 bases line up with TRBD1. Germline CDR1 and CDR2: LNHNV and YYDKDF (reference sequence). CDR3 length: 14 residues. V trimming: 5 bases; J trimming: 9 bases; junction bases outside the gene matches: 10. Here the CDR3 DNA reads TGTGCCACCAGCGCTCAAGGGGGCGAGGGTGAGCAGTTCTTC. Protein sequence: CATSAQGGEGEQFF.

V and J are TRBV2 and TRBJ2-1; D is undetermined. The germline V gene has CDR1 SNHLY and CDR2 FYNNEI. Trimming left V 3 bases short and J 7 bases short, with 13 bases between. The CDR3 spans 14 residues. DNA of the CDR3: TGTGCCAGCAGTGATCCGTATCTGTTTAATGAGCAGTTCTTC. Translating it yields CASSDPYLFNEQFF.

The rearrangement uses TRBV5-1 and TRBJ2-1; D is unclear. This CDR3 has 16 amino acids. Looked up from germline, CDR1 is SGHRS and CDR2 is YFSETQ. Trimming shortened V by 0 bases and J by 4 bases, and 14 bases separated the two germline ends. CDR3 DNA: TGCGCCAGCAGCTTGGTTGGTCAGATCCCATACAATGAGCAGTTCTTC. It encodes CASSLVGQIPYNEQFF.

About this clone: Other DNA sequences in the sample encode the same CDR3. This chain joins TRBV6-6 and TRBJ1-4; no clear D gene. The CDR3 spans 14 residues. Germline V gene lookup returns CDR1 MNHNY and CDR2 SVGAGI (reference sequence). Trimming took off 6 bases at V and 2 bases at J, with 10 bases between the two ends. The CDR3 region has the DNA TGTGCCAGCAGCCTCAGAGGGACTAATGAAAAACTGTTTTTT. Translating gives CASSLRGTNEKLFF.

V is TRBV28 and J is TRBJ1-1, with 9 nucleotides matching TRBD1. The germline gives CDR1 MDHEN, CDR2 SYDVKM. This CDR3 has 14 amino acids. V lost 9 bases to trimming and J lost 5 bases; unmatched junction nucleotides: 10. DNA of the CDR3: TGTGCCAGTCTTCTCCCCGGGACAGGGACTGAAGCTTTCTTT. It translates to CASLLPGTGTEAFF.

V is TRBV10-1 and J is TRBJ2-1, with 10 nucleotides matching TRBD2. The germline gives CDR1 WNHNN, CDR2 SYGVQD (reference sequence). V lost 6 bases, J lost 3 bases, and 5 bases stayed unmatched. The CDR3 is 15 amino acids. CDR3 sequence: CASSPRTSGYNEQFF. The CDR3 DNA reads as TGCGCCAGCAGCCCCAGGACTAGCGGCTACAATGAGCAGTTCTTC.

V is TRBV6-5 and J is TRBJ2-7; 8 nucleotides align to TRBD1. The V gene's germline CDR1 is MNHEY and CDR2 SVGAGI. The CDR3 runs to 15 residues. V shed 0 bases, J shed 1 base, and the junction held 2 bases outside the gene matches. CDR3 residues: CASSYSTGESYEQYF. Here the CDR3 DNA reads TGTGCCAGCAGTTACTCGACAGGGGAGTCCTACGAGCAGTACTTC.

V and J are TRBV28 and TRBJ2-7; D perhaps matches TRBD1 (5 bases). Trimming left V 6 bases short and J 3 bases short, with 12 bases between. The CDR3 has 13 amino acids. Per the germline V gene, CDR1 is MDHEN and CDR2 is SYDVKM. The CDR3 reads CASRPPQGYEQYF. For the CDR3, the DNA is TGTGCCAGCAGACCCCCGCAGGGCTACGAGCAGTACTTC.